Presented here are 14 T cell receptor beta chains from one specimen sequenced in a study of neurological immune-mediated disorders. TCRdb analysed the 5' RACE reads with MiXCR anew, one entry per CDR3 protein. The sample contains 50,000 or so distinct CDR3 sequences, about 9.3% of which appear only once. Sequencing input: PBMCs. The receptors come from a woman aged 40 to 55 with HTLV-1-associated myelopathy (HAM/TSP).

There are many counts of this clonotype. V is TRBV11-3 and J is TRBJ1-1, with 7 bases identical to TRBD1. The CDR3 sequence is 13 residues long. Losses at the gene ends were 5 bases for V and 4 bases for J; bases not matched to a gene: 4. Germline CDR1 is SGHNT and CDR2 is YENEEA. The chain's CDR3 is CASSATGSTEAFF. DNA for the CDR3: TGTGCCAGCAGCGCGACAGGGAGCACTGAAGCTTTCTTT.

This clonotype has at least ten counts. This rearrangement joins TRBV2 to TRBJ1-6; 9 bases align to TRBD1. With 5 bases clipped from V and 9 bases from J, the junction kept 14 bases outside the gene matches. Germline loops: CDR1 SNHLY, CDR2 FYNNEI. This CDR3 region has 17 residues. The CDR3 nucleotides are TGTGCCAGCAGTAAAAGTGCTACAGGGGGCTCGTTTTCACCCCTCCACTTT. It translates to CASSKSATGGSFSPLHF.

This clonotype has ten or more counts. The chain recombines TRBV7-2 with TRBJ1-2; 12 bases fit TRBD1. The CDR3 loop spans 19 amino acids. The germline CDR1 and CDR2 sequences are SGHTA and FQGNSA. Unmatched junction bases numbered 15, after V lost 5 bases and J lost 2 bases. The CDR3 spells CASSPQGGTGGISNYGYTF. CDR3 bases: TGTGCCAGCAGCCCTCAGGGGGGGACAGGGGGCATATCGAACTATGGCTACACCTTC.

Ten or more counts support this clonotype. J is TRBJ2-1 and V is TRBV6-2 or TRBV6-3; D is unclear. In germline, CDR1 is MNHEY, CDR2 SVGEGT. The CDR3 spans 11 residues. The V gene lost 6 bases and the J gene lost 5 bases, with 5 bases spanning the gap. CDR3 in amino acids: CASRLNNEQFF. In DNA, the CDR3 is TGTGCCAGCAGATTAAACAATGAGCAGTTCTTC.

This clonotype has at least ten counts. V usage is TRBV27 and J usage is TRBJ2-1; 10 bases match TRBD2. V lost 3 bases to trimming and J lost 10 bases; unmatched junction nucleotides: 9. This CDR3 has 15 amino acids. The V gene's germline CDR1 is MNHEY and CDR2 SMNVEV (reference sequence). The CDR3 here is CASSLSGGAGGEQFF. CDR3 nucleotide sequence: TGTGCCAGCAGTTTGAGCGGGGGGGCCGGAGGGGAGCAGTTCTTC.

This clonotype was recorded many times. V and J are TRBV10-3 and TRBJ2-1; D may be TRBD1 (6 bases). From germline, CDR1 is ENHRY and CDR2 SYGVKD. Trimming cost V 8 bases and J 9 bases, with 17 bases left between them. The CDR3 loop spans 13 amino acids. CDR3 nucleotide sequence: TGTGCCATCGGAGGTGAGCAGGGGAGTGAGCAGTTCTTC. Translated, it gives CAIGGEQGSEQFF.

This clonotype came up many times. V gene TRBV7-6 combines with J gene TRBJ2-1; no reliable D call. The germline V gene has CDR1 SGHVS and CDR2 FNYEAQ. Trimming took 5 bases from V and 4 from J, leaving 12 bases between them. CDR3 size: 14 residues. CDR3 loop: CASSPTYQYNEQFF. For the CDR3, the DNA is TGTGCCAGCAGCCCGACCTACCAATACAATGAGCAGTTCTTC.

The table lists this clonotype with many counts. V usage is TRBV12-3 or TRBV12-4 and J usage is TRBJ2-1, with 10 bases matching TRBD2. The V and J ends lost 4 bases and 6 bases, in that order; junction bases with no gene match: 6. The CDR3 sequence is 15 residues long. CDR3 sequence reads: CASSSPAGGTNEQFF. In DNA form, the CDR3 reads TGTGCCAGCAGTTCCCCAGCGGGGGGGACCAATGAGCAGTTCTTC.

The rearrangement links TRBV11-2 to TRBJ2-7; possibly TRBD2 for D (6 bases). V gave up 1 base and J gave up 3 bases, with 13 bases separating them. Germline lookup yields CDR1 SGHAT and CDR2 FQNNGV. The CDR3 sequence is 15 residues long. The CDR3 nucleotides are TGTGCCAGCAGCTTAGCCCCAGGAGGGCTCTACGAGCAGTACTTC. Protein: CASSLAPGGLYEQYF.

This clonotype showed up many times. The chain recombines TRBV5-1 with TRBJ2-7; 7 positions agree with TRBD2. The J segment lost 3 bases and the V segment lost 0 bases, leaving 15 bases of the junction unmatched. The CDR3 sequence is 18 residues long. Germline values: CDR1 SGHRS, CDR2 YFSETQ. The CDR3 region has the DNA TGCGCCAGCAGCTTGGCCCTGTCCGGCGGGAGACTCGGCTACGAGCAGTACTTC. Protein sequence: CASSLALSGGRLGYEQYF.

CDR3 DNA sequence: TGTGCCAGCAGCCATAGTAGGTCGGACTATGGCTACACCTTC. Translating gives CASSHSRSDYGYTF. V usage is TRBV9 and J usage is TRBJ1-2; D is unclear. Between the trimmed V and J ends, which lost 4 bases and 3 bases, there was a span of 13 bases. The CDR3 is 14 residues long. The germline gives CDR1 SGDLS, CDR2 YYNGEE.

This clonotype was seen at least ten times. The chain couples TRBV6-6 to TRBJ1-1; TRBD1 might be the D (6 bases). V lost 6 bases and J 4 bases, leaving 18 bases between the germline ends. The CDR3 spans 15 residues. Germline V CDR1 and CDR2: MNHNY, SVGAGI (reference sequence). The CDR3 nucleotides are TGTGCCAGCAGCAATTACAGGGTTGAGGGCACTGAAGCTTTCTTT. It translates to CASSNYRVEGTEAFF.

Ten or more counts support this clonotype. The chain couples TRBV20-1 to TRBJ2-7; possible D gene TRBD2, 5 bases. V dropped 1 base and J dropped 2 bases, with 18 bases sitting between them. Germline V gene sequence: CDR1 DFQATT, CDR2 SNEGSKA (reference sequence). The CDR3 loop spans 16 amino acids. CDR3 nucleotides: TGCAGTGCTAGAGGGACCAGGAGGAGGACCCCCTACGAGCAGTACTTC. It is translated as CSARGTRRRTPYEQYF.

This clonotype was counted between two and nine times. The rearrangement links TRBV4-3 to TRBJ2-3; D is unclear. This CDR3 has 16 amino acids. The germline CDR1 and CDR2 sequences are LGHNA and YSLEER. V lost 2 bases to trimming and J lost 0 bases, with 12 bases between them. The CDR3, as DNA: TGCGCCAGCAGCCAATTTCTATCGCATAGCACAGATACGCAGTATTTT. Translating gives CASSQFLSHSTDTQYF.